Described below is a single TCR beta chain sequence and its context. The CDR3 has 13 residues. V lost 6 bases to trimming and J lost 2 bases, with 11 bases between them. In germline, CDR1 is MNHNS, CDR2 SASEGT. The data belong to a study of shared clonotypes between healthy human individuals. Study as a whole: CD4 naive cells filled three plates per donor, CD4 memory three, CD8 naive two and CD8 memory one.

Naive CD8 cells were CD45RO-negative, positively selected for CCR7, excluding terminally differentiated effector memory CD45RA+ cells. Per the authors' pipeline: ImmunoSEQ output held junction-only sequences without quality scores, so filtering differed. Profiled with immunoSEQ multiplex PCR; TCRdb holds only in-frame clones, not every one. Clone size and the V and J calls come from that table; the DNA yielded D and trimming. This repertoire shows some 2,000,000 clones, roughly 95% found once; its top ten account for roughly 1%. V usage is TRBV6-1 and J usage is TRBJ2-7; D gene unclear. The clonotype comes from a man aged 18 to 30 in good health. The specimen sequenced was naive CD8+ T cells sorted from blood. The CDR3: CASRTPATYEQYF. As DNA, the CDR3 is TGTGCCAGCAGGACACCTGCCACCTACGAGCAGTACTTC.